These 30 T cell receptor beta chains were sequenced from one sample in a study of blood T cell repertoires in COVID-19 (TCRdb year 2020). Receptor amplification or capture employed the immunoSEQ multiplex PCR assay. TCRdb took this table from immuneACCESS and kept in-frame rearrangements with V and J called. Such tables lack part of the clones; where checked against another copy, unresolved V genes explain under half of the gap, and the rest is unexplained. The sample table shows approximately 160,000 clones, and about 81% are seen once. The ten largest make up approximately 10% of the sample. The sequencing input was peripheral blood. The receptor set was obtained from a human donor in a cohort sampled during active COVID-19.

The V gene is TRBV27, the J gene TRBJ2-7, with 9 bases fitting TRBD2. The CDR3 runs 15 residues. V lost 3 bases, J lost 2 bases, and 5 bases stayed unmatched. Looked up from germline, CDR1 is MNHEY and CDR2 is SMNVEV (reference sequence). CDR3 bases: TGTGCCAGCAGTTTCAAGCGGGGGGACCCCTACGAGCAGTACTTC. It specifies CASSFKRGDPYEQYF.

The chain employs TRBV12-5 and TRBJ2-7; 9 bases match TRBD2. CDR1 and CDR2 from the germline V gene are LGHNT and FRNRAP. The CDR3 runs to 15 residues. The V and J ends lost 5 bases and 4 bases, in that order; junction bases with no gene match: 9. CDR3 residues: CASGPPRGGGYEQYF. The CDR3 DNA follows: TGTGCTAGTGGTCCCCCGCGGGGGGGAGGATACGAGCAGTACTTC.

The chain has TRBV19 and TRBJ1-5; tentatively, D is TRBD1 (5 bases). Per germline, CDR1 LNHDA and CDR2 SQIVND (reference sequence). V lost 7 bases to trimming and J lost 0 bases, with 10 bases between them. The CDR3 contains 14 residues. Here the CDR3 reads CASNGGTSNQPQHF. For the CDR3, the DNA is TGTGCCAGTAATGGCGGGACTAGCAATCAGCCCCAGCATTTT.

The CDR3 DNA follows: TGTGCCAGCAGTTACTATTCAGTTGTGGCAGAGACCCAGTACTTC. Translation gives CASSYYSVVAETQYF. The gene calls are TRBV6-5 and TRBJ2-5; unclear D gene. The CDR3 has 15 residues. Germline V CDR1 and CDR2: MNHEY, SVGAGI. Trimming pared 1 base from V and 4 bases from J, leaving 13 bases between.

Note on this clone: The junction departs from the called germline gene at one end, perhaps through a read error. CDR3 sequence reads: CASSLSPQGPNNAQFF. DNA of the CDR3: TGTGCCAGCAGTCTCTCGCCTCAGGGGCCCAACAATGCGCAGTTCTTC. V and J are TRBV6-6 and TRBJ2-1; tentative D call: TRBD1 (6 bases). The CDR3 loop spans 16 amino acids. Germline V gene lookup returns CDR1 MNHNY and CDR2 SVGAGI (reference sequence).

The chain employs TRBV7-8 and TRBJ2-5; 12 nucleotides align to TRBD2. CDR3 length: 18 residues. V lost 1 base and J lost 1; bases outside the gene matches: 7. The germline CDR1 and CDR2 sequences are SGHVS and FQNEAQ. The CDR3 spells CASSLGASGGVIQETQYF. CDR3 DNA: TGTGCCAGCAGCTTAGGGGCTAGCGGGGGGGTGATCCAAGAGACCCAGTACTTC.

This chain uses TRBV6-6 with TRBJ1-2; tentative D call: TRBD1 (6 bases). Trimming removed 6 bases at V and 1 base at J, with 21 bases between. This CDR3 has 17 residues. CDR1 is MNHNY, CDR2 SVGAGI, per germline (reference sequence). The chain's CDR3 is CASSRNLQGKGNYGYTF. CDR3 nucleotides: TGTGCCAGCAGCCGAAATCTGCAGGGGAAGGGTAACTATGGCTACACCTTC.

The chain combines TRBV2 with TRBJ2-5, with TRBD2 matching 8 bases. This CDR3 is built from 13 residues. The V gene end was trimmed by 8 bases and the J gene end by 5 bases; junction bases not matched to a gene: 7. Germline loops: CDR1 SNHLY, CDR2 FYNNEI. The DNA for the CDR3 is TGTGCCAGCGCCGGGACTAGTGGTGAGACCCAGTACTTC. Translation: CASAGTSGETQYF.

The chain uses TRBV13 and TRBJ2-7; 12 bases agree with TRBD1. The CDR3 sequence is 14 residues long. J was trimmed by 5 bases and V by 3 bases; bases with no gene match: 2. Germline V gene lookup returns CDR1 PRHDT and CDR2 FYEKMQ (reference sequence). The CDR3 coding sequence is TGTGCCAGCAGCTTCGGGACAGGGGGCCACGAGCAGTACTTC. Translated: CASSFGTGGHEQYF.

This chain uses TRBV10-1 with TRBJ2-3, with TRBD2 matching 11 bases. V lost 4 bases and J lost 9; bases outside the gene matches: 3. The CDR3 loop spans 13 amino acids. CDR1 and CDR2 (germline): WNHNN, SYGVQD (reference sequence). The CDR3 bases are TGCGCCAGCAGTGGGACTAGCGGGTGGACGCAGTATTTT. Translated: CASSGTSGWTQYF.

The CDR3 sequence is CASSSTGTGRYEQYF. The DNA for the CDR3 is TGCGCCAGCAGCTCAACGGGGACAGGCCGCTACGAGCAGTACTTC. This chain uses TRBV5-1 with TRBJ2-7, with TRBD1 matching 8 bases. The CDR3 is 15 residues long. Looked up from germline, CDR1 is SGHRS and CDR2 is YFSETQ. The J segment lost 3 bases and the V segment lost 3 bases, leaving 8 bases of the junction unmatched.

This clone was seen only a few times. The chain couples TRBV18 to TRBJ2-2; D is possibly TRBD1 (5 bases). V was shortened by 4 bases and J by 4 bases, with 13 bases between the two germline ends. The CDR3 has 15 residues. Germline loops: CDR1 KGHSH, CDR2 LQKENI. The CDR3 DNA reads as TGTGCCAGCTCACGGGCCAGGGCAAGCACCGGGGAGCTGTTTTTT. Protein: CASSRARASTGELFF. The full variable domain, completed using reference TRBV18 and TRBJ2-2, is NAGVMQNPRHLVRRRGQEARLRCSPMKGHSHVYWYRQLPEEGLKFMVYLQKENIIDESGMPKERFSAEFPKEGPSILRIQQVVRGDSAAYFCASSRARASTGELFFGEGSRLTVL.

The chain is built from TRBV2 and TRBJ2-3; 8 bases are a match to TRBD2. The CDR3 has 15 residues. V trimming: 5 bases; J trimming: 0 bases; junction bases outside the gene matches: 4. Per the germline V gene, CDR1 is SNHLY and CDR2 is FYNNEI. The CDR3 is CASSTLAGSTDTQYF. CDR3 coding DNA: TGTGCCAGCAGTACGTTAGCGGGAAGCACAGATACGCAGTATTTT. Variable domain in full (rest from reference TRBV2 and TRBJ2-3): EPEVTQTPSHQVTQMGQEVILRCVPISNHLYFYWYRQILGQKVEFLVSFYNNEISEKSEIFDDQFSVERPDGSNFTLKIRSTKLEDSAMYFCASSTLAGSTDTQYFGPGTRLTVL.

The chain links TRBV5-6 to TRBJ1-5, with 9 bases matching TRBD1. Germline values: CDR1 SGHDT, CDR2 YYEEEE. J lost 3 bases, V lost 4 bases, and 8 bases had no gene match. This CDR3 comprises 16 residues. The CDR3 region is CASSQTGTGINQPQHF. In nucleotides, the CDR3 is TGTGCCAGCAGCCAAACCGGGACAGGGATCAATCAGCCCCAGCATTTT. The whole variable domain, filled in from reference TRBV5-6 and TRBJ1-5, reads DAGVTQSPTHLIKTRGQQVTLRCSPKSGHDTVSWYQQALGQGPQFIFQYYEEEERQRGNFPDRFSGHQFPNYSSELNVNALLLGDSALYLCASSQTGTGINQPQHFGDGTRLSIL.

The CDR3: CASGLSGPEQFF. CDR3 coding DNA: TGTGCTAGTGGTTTGAGCGGACCTGAGCAGTTCTTC. The chain links TRBV12-5 to TRBJ2-1, with D possibly being TRBD2 (5 bases). The germline CDR1 and CDR2 sequences are LGHNT and FRNRAP. This CDR3 is built from 12 residues. V shed 2 bases and J shed 9 bases, with 8 bases lying between them.

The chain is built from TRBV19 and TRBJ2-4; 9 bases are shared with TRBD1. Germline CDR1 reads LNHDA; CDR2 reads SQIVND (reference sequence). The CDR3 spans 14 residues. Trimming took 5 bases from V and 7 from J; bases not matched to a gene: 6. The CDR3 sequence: CASSRDRVANIQYF. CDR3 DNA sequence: TGTGCCAGTAGTCGGGACAGGGTAGCGAACATTCAGTACTTC.

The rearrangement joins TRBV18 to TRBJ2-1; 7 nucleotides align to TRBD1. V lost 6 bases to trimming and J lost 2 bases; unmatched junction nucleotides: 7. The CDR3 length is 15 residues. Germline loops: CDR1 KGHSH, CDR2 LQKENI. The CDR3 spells CASSPGTVTYNEQFF. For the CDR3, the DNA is TGTGCCAGCTCGCCCGGGACAGTGACCTACAATGAGCAGTTCTTC.

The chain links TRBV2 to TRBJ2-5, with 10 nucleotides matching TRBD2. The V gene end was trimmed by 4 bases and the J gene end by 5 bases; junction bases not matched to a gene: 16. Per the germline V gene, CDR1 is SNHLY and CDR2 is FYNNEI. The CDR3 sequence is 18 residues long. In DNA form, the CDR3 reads TGTGCCAGCAGTGCGCTTGGGACTAGCGTAAGGATGTGGGAGACCCAGTACTTC. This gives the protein CASSALGTSVRMWETQYF.

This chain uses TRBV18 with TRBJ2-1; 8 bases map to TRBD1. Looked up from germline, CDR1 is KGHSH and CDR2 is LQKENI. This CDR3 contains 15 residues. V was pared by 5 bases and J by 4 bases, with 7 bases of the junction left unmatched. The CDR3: CASSTQGVRYNEQFF. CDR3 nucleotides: TGTGCCAGCTCAACACAGGGGGTTAGATACAATGAGCAGTTCTTC.

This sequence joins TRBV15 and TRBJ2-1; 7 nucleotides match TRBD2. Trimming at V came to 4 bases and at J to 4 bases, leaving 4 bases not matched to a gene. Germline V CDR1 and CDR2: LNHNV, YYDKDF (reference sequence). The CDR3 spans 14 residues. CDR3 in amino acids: CATSTSGNYNEQFF. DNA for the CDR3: TGTGCCACCAGCACCAGCGGGAATTACAATGAGCAGTTCTTC.

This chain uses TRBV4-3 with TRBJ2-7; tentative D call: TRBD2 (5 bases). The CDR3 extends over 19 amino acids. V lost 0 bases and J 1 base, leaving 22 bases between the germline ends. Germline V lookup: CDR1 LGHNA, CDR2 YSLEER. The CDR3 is CASSQDSPSSSLRSYEQYF. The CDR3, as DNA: TGCGCCAGCAGCCAAGATAGTCCTAGCAGCAGTCTAAGATCCTACGAGCAGTACTTC.

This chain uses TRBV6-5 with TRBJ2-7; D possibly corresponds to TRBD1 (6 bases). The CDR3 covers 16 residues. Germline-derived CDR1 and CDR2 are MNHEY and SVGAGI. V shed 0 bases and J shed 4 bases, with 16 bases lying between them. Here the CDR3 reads CASSYSWDTGHYEQYF. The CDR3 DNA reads TGTGCCAGCAGTTACTCGTGGGACACCGGGCATTACGAGCAGTACTTC.

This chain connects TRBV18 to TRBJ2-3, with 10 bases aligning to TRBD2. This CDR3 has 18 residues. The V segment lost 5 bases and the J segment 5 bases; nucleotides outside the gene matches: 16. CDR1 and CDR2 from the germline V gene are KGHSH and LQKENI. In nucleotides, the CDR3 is TGTGCCAGCTCATCCCGACCTCAGCGGGAGGGCCTGGTAGATACGCAGTATTTT. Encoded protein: CASSSRPQREGLVDTQYF.

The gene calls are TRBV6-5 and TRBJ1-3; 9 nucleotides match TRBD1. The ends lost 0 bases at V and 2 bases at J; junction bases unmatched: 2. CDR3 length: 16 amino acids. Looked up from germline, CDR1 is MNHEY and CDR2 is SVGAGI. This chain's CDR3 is CASSYSRQGAGNTIYF. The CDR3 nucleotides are TGTGCCAGCAGTTACTCGAGACAGGGGGCTGGAAACACCATATATTTT.

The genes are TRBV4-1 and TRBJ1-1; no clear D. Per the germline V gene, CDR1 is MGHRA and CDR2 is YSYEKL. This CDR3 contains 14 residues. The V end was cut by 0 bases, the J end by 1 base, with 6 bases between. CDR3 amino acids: CASSQDLGNTEAFF. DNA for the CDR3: TGCGCCAGCAGCCAAGATCTAGGGAACACTGAAGCTTTCTTT.

CDR3 nucleotides: TGTGCCAGCAGCTCGCGGACAGGGGGCGTCTATGGCTACACCTTC. It specifies CASSSRTGGVYGYTF. V gene TRBV7-9 combines with J gene TRBJ1-2; 11 bases agree with TRBD1. Germline assignment: CDR1 SEHNR and CDR2 FQNEAQ (reference sequence). The CDR3 length is 15 residues. V lost 4 bases, J lost 4 bases, and 5 bases stayed unmatched.

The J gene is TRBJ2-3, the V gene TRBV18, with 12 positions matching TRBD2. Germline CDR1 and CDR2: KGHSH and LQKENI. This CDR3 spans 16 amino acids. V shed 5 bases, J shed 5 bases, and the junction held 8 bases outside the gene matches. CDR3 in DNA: TGTGCCAGCTCAAGTATACCGGGACTAGCGGGAGATACGCAGTATTTT. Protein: CASSSIPGLAGDTQYF.

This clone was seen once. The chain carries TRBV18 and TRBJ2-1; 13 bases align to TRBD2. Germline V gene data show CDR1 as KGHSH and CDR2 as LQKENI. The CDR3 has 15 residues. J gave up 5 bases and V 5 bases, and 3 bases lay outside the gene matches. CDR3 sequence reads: CASSMGTSGNNEQFF. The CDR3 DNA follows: TGTGCCAGCTCAATGGGGACTAGCGGGAACAATGAGCAGTTCTTC.

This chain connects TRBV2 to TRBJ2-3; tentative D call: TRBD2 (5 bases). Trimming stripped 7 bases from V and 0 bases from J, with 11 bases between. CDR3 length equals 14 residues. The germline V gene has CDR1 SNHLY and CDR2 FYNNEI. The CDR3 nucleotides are TGTGCCAGCAAACGGACTCTTAGCACAGATACGCAGTATTTT. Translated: CASKRTLSTDTQYF.

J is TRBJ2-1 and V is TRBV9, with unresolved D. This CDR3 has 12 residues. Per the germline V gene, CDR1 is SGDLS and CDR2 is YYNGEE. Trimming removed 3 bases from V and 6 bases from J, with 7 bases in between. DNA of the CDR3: TGTGCCAGCAGCGAGCCTGGCAATGAGCAGTTCTTC. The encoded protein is CASSEPGNEQFF. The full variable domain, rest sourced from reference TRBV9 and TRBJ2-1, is DSGVTQTPKHLITATGQRVTLRCSPRSGDLSVYWYQQSLDQGLQFLIQYYNGEERAKGNILERFSAQQFPDLHSELNLSSLELGDSALYFCASSEPGNEQFFGPGTRLTVL.